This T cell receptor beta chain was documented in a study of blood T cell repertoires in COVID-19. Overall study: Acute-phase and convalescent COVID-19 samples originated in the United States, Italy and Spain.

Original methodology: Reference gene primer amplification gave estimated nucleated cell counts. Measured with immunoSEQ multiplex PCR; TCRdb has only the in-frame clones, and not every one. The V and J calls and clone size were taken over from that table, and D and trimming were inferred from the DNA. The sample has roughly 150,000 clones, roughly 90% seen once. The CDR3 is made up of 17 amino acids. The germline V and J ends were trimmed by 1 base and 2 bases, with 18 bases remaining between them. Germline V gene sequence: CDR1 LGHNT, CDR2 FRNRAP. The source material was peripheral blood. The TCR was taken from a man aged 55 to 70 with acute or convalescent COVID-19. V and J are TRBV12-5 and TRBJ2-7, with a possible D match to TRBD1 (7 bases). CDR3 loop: CASGLALTRGTAYEQYF. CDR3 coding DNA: TGTGCTAGTGGTTTGGCCCTGACACGGGGGACAGCCTACGAGCAGTACTTC.